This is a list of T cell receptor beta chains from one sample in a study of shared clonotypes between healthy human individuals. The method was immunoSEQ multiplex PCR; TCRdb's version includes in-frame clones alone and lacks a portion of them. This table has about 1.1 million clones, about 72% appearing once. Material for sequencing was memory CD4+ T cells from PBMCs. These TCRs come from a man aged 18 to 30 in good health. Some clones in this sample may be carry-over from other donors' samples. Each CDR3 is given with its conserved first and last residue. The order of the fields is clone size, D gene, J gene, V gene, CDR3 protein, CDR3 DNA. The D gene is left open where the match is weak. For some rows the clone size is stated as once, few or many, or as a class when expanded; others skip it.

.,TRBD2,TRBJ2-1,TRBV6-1,CASSGTSGREYNEQFF,TGTGCCAGCAGTGGGACTAGCGGGAGGGAATACAATGAGCAGTTCTTC
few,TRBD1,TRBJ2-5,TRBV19,CASSKRQGRMETQYF,TGTGCCAGTAGTAAAAGACAGGGGAGGATGGAGACCCAGTACTTC
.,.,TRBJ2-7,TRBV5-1,CASSLNVRAGEQYF,TGCGCCAGCAGCTTGAATGTCAGGGCCGGCGAGCAGTACTTC
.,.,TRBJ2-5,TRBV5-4,CASSPGAVGKRQETQYF,TGTGCCAGCAGCCCGGGGGCGGTGGGTAAAAGGCAAGAGACCCAGTACTTC
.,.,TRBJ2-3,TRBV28,CASSFQTGKNGREYLPDTQYF,TGTGCCAGCAGTTTTCAGACAGGGAAGAATGGGCGGGAGTATCTTCCAGATACGCAGTATTTT
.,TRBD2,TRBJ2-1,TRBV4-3,CASSQDRDYSYNEQFF,TGCGCCAGCAGCCAAGATAGGGACTACTCCTACAATGAGCAGTTCTTC
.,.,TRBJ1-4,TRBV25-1,CASSPQGGLKEKLFF,TGTGCCAGCAGCCCGCAAGGGGGGCTGAAGGAAAAACTGTTTTTT
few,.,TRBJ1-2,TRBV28,CASSSNYGYTF,TGTGCCAGCAGTTCTAACTATGGCTACACCTTC
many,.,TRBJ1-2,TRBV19,CASSQRGDRQAFGYTF,TGTGCCAGTAGCCAGAGAGGGGACCGCCAGGCGTTCGGCTACACCTTC
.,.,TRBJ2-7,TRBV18,CASSPGWTNYEQYF,TGTGCCAGCTCACCAGGTTGGACAAACTACGAGCAGTACTTC
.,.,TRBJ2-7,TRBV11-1,CASSLRWEAFYEQYF,TGTGCCAGCAGCTTAAGGTGGGAGGCCTTCTACGAGCAGTACTTC